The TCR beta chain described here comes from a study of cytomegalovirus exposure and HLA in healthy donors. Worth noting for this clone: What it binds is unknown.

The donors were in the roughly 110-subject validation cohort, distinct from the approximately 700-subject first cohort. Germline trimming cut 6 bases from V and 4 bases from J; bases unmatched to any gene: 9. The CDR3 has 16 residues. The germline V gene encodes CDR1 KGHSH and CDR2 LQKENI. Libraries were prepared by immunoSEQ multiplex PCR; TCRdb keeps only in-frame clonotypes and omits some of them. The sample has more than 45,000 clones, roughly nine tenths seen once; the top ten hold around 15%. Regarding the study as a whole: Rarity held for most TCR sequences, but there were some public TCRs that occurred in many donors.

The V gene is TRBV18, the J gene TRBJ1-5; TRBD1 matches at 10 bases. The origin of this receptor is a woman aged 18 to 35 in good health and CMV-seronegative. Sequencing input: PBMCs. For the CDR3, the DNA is TGTGCCAGCTCTAGACAGGGGGCGAGTGGAAATCAGCCCCAGCATTTT. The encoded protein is CASSRQGASGNQPQHF.